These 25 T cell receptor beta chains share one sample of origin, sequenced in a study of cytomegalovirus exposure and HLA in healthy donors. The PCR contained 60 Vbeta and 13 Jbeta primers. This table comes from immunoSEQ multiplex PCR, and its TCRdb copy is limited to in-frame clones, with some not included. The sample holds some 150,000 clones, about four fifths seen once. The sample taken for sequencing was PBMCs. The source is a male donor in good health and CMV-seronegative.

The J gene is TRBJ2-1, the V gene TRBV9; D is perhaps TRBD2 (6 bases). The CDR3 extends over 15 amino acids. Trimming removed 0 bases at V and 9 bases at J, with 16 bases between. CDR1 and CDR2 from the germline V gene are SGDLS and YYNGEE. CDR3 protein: CASSVVLSSAAEQFF. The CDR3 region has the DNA TGTGCCAGCAGCGTAGTCTTGTCTAGCGCAGCTGAGCAGTTCTTC.

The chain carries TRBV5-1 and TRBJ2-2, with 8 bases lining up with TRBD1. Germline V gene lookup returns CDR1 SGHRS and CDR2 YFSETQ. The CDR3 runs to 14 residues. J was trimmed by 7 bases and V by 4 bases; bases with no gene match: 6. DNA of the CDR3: TGCGCCAGCAGCCCGGACAGGGTGGGCGGGGAGCTGTTTTTT. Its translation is CASSPDRVGGELFF.

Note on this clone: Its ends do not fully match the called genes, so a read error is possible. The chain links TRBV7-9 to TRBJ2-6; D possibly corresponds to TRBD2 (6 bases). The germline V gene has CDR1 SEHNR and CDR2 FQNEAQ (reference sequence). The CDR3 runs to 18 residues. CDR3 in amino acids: CSSSSRRAGSSGANVLTF. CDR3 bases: TGTTCCAGCAGCTCTCGTCGGGCGGGGTCCTCTGGGGCCAACGTCCTGACTTTC.

CDR3 sequence reads: CASSLGRLRSNTEAFF. CDR3 DNA sequence: TGTGCCAGCAGCTTAGGCAGGTTGCGCTCGAACACTGAAGCTTTCTTT. The gene calls are TRBV11-2 and TRBJ1-1; D ambiguous. The CDR3 runs to 16 residues. Germline loops: CDR1 SGHAT, CDR2 FQNNGV. V gave up 1 base and J gave up 1 base, with 13 bases separating them.

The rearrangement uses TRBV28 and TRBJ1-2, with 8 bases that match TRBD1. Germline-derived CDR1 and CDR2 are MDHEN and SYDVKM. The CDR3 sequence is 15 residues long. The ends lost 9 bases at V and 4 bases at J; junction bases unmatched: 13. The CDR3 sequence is CASIPQDRALYGYTF. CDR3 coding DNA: TGTGCCAGTATCCCCCAGGACAGGGCCCTCTATGGCTACACCTTC.

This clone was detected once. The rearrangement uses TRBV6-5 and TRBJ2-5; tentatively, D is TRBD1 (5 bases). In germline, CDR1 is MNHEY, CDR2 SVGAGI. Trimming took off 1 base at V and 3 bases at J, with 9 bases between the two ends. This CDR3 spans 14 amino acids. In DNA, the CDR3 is TGTGCCAGCAGTTACTTCCAGGGCGAAGAGACCCAGTACTTC. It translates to CASSYFQGEETQYF.

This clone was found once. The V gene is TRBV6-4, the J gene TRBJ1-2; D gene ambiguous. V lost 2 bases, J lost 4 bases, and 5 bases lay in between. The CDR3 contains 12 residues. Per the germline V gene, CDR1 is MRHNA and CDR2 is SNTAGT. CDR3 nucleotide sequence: TGTGCCAGCAGTGACGGCTCCTATGGCTACACCTTC. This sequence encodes CASSDGSYGYTF.

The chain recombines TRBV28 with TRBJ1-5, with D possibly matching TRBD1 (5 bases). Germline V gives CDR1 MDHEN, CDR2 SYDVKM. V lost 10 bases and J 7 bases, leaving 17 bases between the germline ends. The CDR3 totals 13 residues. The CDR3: CANRTGGGQPQHF. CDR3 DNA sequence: TGTGCCAACCGGACGGGGGGAGGGCAGCCCCAGCATTTT.

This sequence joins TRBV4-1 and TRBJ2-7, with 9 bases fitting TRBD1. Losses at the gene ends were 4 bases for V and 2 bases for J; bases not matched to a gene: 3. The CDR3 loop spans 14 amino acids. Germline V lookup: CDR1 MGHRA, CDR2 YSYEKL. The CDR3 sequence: CASSPRQGAYEQYF. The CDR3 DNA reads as TGCGCCAGCAGCCCCCGACAGGGGGCCTACGAGCAGTACTTC.

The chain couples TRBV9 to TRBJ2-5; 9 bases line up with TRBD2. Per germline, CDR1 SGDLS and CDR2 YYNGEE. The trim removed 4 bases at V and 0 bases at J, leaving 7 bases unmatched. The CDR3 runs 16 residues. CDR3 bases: TGTGCCAGCAGCCCCGGGGTAGCGGGAGACCAAGAGACCCAGTACTTC. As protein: CASSPGVAGDQETQYF.

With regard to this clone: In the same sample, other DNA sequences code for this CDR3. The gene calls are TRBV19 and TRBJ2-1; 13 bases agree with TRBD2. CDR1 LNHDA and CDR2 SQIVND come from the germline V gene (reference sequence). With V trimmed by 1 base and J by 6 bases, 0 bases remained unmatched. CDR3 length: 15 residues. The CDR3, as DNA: TGTGCCAGTAGTATAGGGACTAGCGGGAGCAATGAGCAGTTCTTC. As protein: CASSIGTSGSNEQFF.

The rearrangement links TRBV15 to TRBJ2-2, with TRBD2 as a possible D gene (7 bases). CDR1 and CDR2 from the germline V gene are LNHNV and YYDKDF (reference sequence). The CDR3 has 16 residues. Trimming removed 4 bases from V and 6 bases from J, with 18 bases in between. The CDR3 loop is CATSNRRGAWAGELFF. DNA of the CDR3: TGTGCCACCAGCAACAGACGGGGGGCCTGGGCCGGGGAGCTGTTTTTT.

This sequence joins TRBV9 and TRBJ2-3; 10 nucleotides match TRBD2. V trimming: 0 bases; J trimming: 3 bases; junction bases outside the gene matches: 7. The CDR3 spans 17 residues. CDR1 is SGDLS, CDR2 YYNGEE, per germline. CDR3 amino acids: CASSVGSRTSGTDTQYF. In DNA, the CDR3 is TGTGCCAGCAGCGTAGGTTCCAGGACTAGCGGAACAGATACGCAGTATTTT.

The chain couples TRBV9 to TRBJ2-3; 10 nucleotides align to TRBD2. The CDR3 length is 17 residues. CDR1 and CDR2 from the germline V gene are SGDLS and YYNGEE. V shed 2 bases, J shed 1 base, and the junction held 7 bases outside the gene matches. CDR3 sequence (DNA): TGTGCCAGCAGCGTGGACCGACTAGCGGGCCGCACAGATACGCAGTATTTT. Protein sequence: CASSVDRLAGRTDTQYF.

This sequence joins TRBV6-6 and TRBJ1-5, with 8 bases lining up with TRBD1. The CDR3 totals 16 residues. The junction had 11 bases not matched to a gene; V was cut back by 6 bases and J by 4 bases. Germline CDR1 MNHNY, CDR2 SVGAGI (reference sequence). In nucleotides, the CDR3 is TGTGCCAGCAGCCTAGTCAGGGGGCAAGAGAATCAGCCCCAGCATTTT. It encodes CASSLVRGQENQPQHF.

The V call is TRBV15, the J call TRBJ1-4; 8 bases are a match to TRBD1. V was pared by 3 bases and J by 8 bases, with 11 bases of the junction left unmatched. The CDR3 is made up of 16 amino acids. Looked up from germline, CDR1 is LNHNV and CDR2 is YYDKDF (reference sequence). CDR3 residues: CATSSPEDRAGEKLFF. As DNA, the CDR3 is TGTGCCACCAGCAGTCCAGAGGACAGGGCAGGAGAAAAACTGTTTTTT.

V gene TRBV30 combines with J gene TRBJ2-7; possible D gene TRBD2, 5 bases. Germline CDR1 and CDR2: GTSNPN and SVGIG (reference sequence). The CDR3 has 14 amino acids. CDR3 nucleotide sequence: TGTAGTTTCAGCCCGATGTGGGGAGTCTACGAGCAGTACTTC. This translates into CSFSPMWGVYEQYF.

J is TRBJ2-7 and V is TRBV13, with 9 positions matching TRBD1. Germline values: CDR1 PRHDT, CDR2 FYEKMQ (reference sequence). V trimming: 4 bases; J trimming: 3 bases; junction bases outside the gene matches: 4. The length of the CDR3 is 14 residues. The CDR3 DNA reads TGTGCCAGCAGCTCCGGGACAGGGAGCTACGAGCAGTACTTC. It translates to CASSSGTGSYEQYF.

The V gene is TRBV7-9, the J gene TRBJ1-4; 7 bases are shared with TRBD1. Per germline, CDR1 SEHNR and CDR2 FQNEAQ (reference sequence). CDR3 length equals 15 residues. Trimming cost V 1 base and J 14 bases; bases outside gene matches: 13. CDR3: CASSLGIGGPTGLFF. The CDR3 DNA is TGTGCCAGCAGCTTAGGGATAGGGGGCCCAACCGGGCTGTTTTTT.

The CDR3 here is CANQAGTLYNSPLHF. The CDR3 DNA reads TGTGCCAACCAAGCCGGGACACTTTATAATTCACCCCTCCACTTT. The J gene is TRBJ1-6, the V gene TRBV28; possibly TRBD1 for D (6 bases). The CDR3 spans 15 residues. The V end was cut by 10 bases, the J end by 4 bases, with 17 bases between. Germline CDR1 MDHEN, CDR2 SYDVKM.

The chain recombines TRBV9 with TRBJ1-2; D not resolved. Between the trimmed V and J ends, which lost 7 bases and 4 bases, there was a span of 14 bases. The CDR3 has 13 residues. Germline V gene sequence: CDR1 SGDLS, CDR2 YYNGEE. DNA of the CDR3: TGTGCCAGCGCGGCCCGAAGATGCTATGGCTACACCTTC. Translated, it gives CASAARRCYGYTF.

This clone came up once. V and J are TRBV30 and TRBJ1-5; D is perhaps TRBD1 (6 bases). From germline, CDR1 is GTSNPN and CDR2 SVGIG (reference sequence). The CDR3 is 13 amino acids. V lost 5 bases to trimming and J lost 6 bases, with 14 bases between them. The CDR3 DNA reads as TGTGCCTGGGCCGCAGAGACAGGTCAGCCCCAGCATTTT. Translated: CAWAAETGQPQHF. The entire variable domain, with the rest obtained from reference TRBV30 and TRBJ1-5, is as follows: SQTIHQWPATLVQPVGSPLSLECTVEGTSNPNLYWYRQAAGRGLQLLFYSVGIGQISSEVPQNLSASRPQDRQFILSSKKLLLSDSGFYLCAWAAETGQPQHFGDGTRLSIL.

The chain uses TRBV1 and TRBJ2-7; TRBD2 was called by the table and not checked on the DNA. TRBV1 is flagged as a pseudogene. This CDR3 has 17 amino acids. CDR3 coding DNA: TGCACCAGCAGCCCGAACCTGCTAGCGGACCACTCCTACGAGCAGTACTTC. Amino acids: CTSSPNLLADHSYEQYF.

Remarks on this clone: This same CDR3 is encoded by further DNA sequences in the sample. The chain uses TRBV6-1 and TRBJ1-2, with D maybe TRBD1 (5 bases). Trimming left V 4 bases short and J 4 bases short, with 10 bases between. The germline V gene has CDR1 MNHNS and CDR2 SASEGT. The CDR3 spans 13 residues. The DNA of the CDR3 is TGTGCCAGCAGTGCCGCGGGGGGCTATGGCTACACCTTC. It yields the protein CASSAAGGYGYTF.

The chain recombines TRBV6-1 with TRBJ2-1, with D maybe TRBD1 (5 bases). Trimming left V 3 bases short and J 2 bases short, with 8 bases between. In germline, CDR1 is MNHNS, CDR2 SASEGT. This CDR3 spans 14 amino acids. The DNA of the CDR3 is TGTGCCAGCAGTGAGGCAGGGACCTACAATGAGCAGTTCTTC. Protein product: CASSEAGTYNEQFF.